A single sample is the source of the 6 T cell receptor beta chains below, sequenced in a study of blood T cells in healthy people across ages. Combining a sample-barcoded 5' primer with a J-beta primer mix, a second PCR ran for about 7 to 11 cycles. MiXCR, run by TCRdb on the 5' RACE reads, gives a single entry per CDR3 protein. The table lists hundreds of thousands of distinct CDR3 sequences, 55% to 70% of them singletons. What was sequenced was blood. Receptor source: a man aged 25 to 45 in good health.

The V and J genes are TRBV20-1 and TRBJ1-2, with no clear D. The germline V gene encodes CDR1 DFQATT and CDR2 SNEGSKA (reference sequence). Trimming left V 7 bases short and J 2 bases short, with 5 bases between. The CDR3 spans 10 residues. The CDR3 region is CSGENYGYTF. For the CDR3, the DNA is TGCAGTGGAGAGAACTATGGCTACACCTTC.

This clonotype was observed a handful of times. The chain employs TRBV29-1 and TRBJ2-3, with 8 bases aligning to TRBD1. The CDR3 has 14 amino acids. With 5 bases clipped from V and 1 base from J, the junction kept 5 bases outside the gene matches. CDR1 is SQVTM, CDR2 ANQGSEA, per germline. The CDR3 loop reads CSVKGQGGTDTQYF. In DNA form, the CDR3 reads TGCAGCGTTAAAGGACAGGGAGGCACAGATACGCAGTATTTT.

This chain connects TRBV29-1 to TRBJ2-1; maybe TRBD2 (6 bases). Trimming removed 7 bases from V and 8 bases from J, with 24 bases in between. In germline, CDR1 is SQVTM, CDR2 ANQGSEA. This CDR3 spans 15 amino acids. The CDR3 DNA follows: TGCAGCGGTAGGGCGAGGACTCTTGGAGGGGATGAGCAGTTCTTC. Translating gives CSGRARTLGGDEQFF.

The chain carries TRBV6-1 and TRBJ2-5, with TRBD1 matching 8 bases. Per germline, CDR1 MNHNS and CDR2 SASEGT. This CDR3 has 18 residues. Trimming removed 1 base from V and 2 bases from J; junction bases left unmatched: 12. The DNA for the CDR3 is TGTGCCAGCAGTGAAGGGTGGGAGACAGGGGTCAGGCAAGAGACCCAGTACTTC. Amino acid sequence: CASSEGWETGVRQETQYF.

This clonotype was seen a handful of times. V is TRBV20-1 and J is TRBJ2-7; 7 bases align to TRBD1. The germline gives CDR1 DFQATT, CDR2 SNEGSKA (reference sequence). This CDR3 spans 13 amino acids. Trimming took 5 bases from V and 0 from J; bases not matched to a gene: 4. CDR3 nucleotides: TGCAGTGCTGAGGGACAGAGCTCCTACGAGCAGTACTTC. This translates into CSAEGQSSYEQYF.

The V gene is TRBV7-9, the J gene TRBJ2-5; 7 nucleotides agree with TRBD1. V dropped 1 base and J dropped 5; count of bases not matched to a gene: 13. The CDR3 sequence is 17 residues long. In germline, CDR1 is SEHNR, CDR2 FQNEAQ (reference sequence). The CDR3, as DNA: TGTGCCAGCAGCTTAGGCAGCACAGGGGCCTTTGAGGAGACCCAGTACTTC. Encoded protein: CASSLGSTGAFEETQYF.